The rows below give T cell receptor beta chains drawn from one sample of a study of blood T cell repertoires in COVID-19. Method: immunoSEQ multiplex PCR; TCRdb's copy keeps in-frame clones and lacks some. The sample consists of about 160,000 clones, more than 75% of them appearing once. The sample comprised peripheral blood. Source of these receptors: a man aged 35 to 55 with acute or convalescent COVID-19. Both conserved end residues are part of each CDR3. The order of the fields is V gene, CDR3 length, J gene, CDR3 protein.

V gene: TRBV9
CDR3 length: 15
J gene: TRBJ1-3
CDR3 protein: CASSPGQGPGNTIYF

V gene: TRBV19
CDR3 length: 16
J gene: TRBJ2-6
CDR3 protein: CASSIGFGTGPDVLTF

V gene: TRBV10-3
CDR3 length: 14
J gene: TRBJ2-3
CDR3 protein: CAISVGGSTDTQYF

V gene: TRBV30
CDR3 length: 15
J gene: TRBJ2-2
CDR3 protein: CAWASAEEVTGELFF

V gene: TRBV12-5
CDR3 length: 17
J gene: TRBJ1-6
CDR3 protein: CASGLGQGAGNNSPLHF

V gene: TRBV2
CDR3 length: 14
J gene: TRBJ1-1
CDR3 protein: CASSKDRGLDEAFF

V gene: TRBV6-2/TRBV6-3
CDR3 length: 17
J gene: TRBJ1-4
CDR3 protein: CASSYDMGTELNEKLFF

V gene: TRBV6-5
CDR3 length: 16
J gene: TRBJ1-1
CDR3 protein: CASSWRDRGMNTEAFF

V gene: TRBV19
CDR3 length: 13
J gene: TRBJ2-5
CDR3 protein: CATPGTGQETQYF

V gene: TRBV28
CDR3 length: 16
J gene: TRBJ1-2
CDR3 protein: CASISGGTGTFYGYTF

V gene: TRBV11-3
CDR3 length: 12
J gene: TRBJ1-1
CDR3 protein: CASSPGQGEAFF

V gene: TRBV5-4
CDR3 length: 16
J gene: TRBJ2-2
CDR3 protein: CASSLESRGQAGELFF

V gene: TRBV6-5
CDR3 length: 13
J gene: TRBJ2-2
CDR3 protein: CATLRDYTGELFF

V gene: TRBV30
CDR3 length: 13
J gene: TRBJ1-5
CDR3 protein: CAWSTGPDQPQHF

V gene: TRBV12-3/TRBV12-4
CDR3 length: 13
J gene: TRBJ2-5
CDR3 protein: CASSYRHEETQYF

V gene: TRBV6-2/TRBV6-3
CDR3 length: 14
J gene: TRBJ2-7
CDR3 protein: CASSWTGEPYEQYF